This passage covers 27 T cell receptor beta chains from one sample sequenced in a study of T cell repertoires in aging, cancer and after chemotherapy. TCR beta rearrangements were amplified from peripheral blood genomic DNA. Rearranged V-D-J TRB sequences were amplified with a mixed TRB-A/B primer pool. TCRdb re-derived calls from the multiplex PCR reads in MiXCR, one entry per CDR3 protein. The data show approximately 10,000 distinct CDR3 sequences, 25% to 30% seen once. Sequenced input: blood. These receptors were obtained from a human donor in good health.

V is TRBV7-2 and J is TRBJ2-7, with D perhaps TRBD1 or TRBD2 (5 bases each). The CDR3 runs to 16 residues. V was trimmed by 0 bases and J by 5 bases, leaving 17 bases between them. The V gene's germline CDR1 is SGHTA and CDR2 FQGNSA. The CDR3, as DNA: TGTGCCAGCAGCTTAGCCGGGACCACAAAGTCCCACGAGCAGTACTTC. It translates to CASSLAGTTKSHEQYF.

This clonotype was counted between two and nine times. The V gene is TRBV7-2, the J gene TRBJ1-1, with 9 bases matching TRBD1. The CDR3 is 14 amino acids. Germline CDR1 reads SGHTA; CDR2 reads FQGNSA. V lost 5 bases to trimming and J lost 2 bases; unmatched junction nucleotides: 3. The CDR3 bases are TGTGCCAGCAGCCGGGACAGGGTAAACACTGAAGCTTTCTTT. Amino acids: CASSRDRVNTEAFF.

This clonotype is deemed medium-sized. CDR3 nucleotides: TGTGCCAGCAGTTTAGGACTCATCGGCTACGAGCAGTACTTC. Amino acids: CASSLGLIGYEQYF. The chain uses TRBV12-3 or TRBV12-4 and TRBJ2-7; no definite D call. The CDR3 loop spans 14 amino acids. Trimming left V 1 base short and J 3 bases short, with 10 bases between.

This clonotype was seen more than once but under ten times. The chain employs TRBV5-4 and TRBJ2-7; the D is unclear. This CDR3 comprises 15 residues. Germline values: CDR1 SGHNT, CDR2 YYREEE (reference sequence). V dropped 4 bases and J dropped 5 bases, with 19 bases sitting between them. In nucleotides, the CDR3 is TGTGCCAGCAGCCCCCATTTGGCCCCCTCGGACGAGCAGTACTTC. Encoded protein: CASSPHLAPSDEQYF.

The V and J genes are TRBV12-5 and TRBJ2-6; no clear D gene. Trimming removed 5 bases from V and 1 base from J, with 3 bases in between. The germline V gene encodes CDR1 LGHNT and CDR2 FRNRAP. This CDR3 is 13 amino acids long. In nucleotides, the CDR3 is TGTGCTAGTGGTAGGTCTGGGGCCAACGTCCTGACTTTC. Its translation is CASGRSGANVLTF.

The chain joins TRBV5-5 to TRBJ1-5, with D uncertain. Germline CDR1 is SGHKS and CDR2 is YYEKEE (reference sequence). The CDR3 has 16 residues. Trimming took 0 bases from V and 4 from J, leaving 14 bases between them. CDR3 DNA: TGTGCCAGCAGCTTGGGATTTGGGGAATATAATCAGCCCCAGCATTTT. Its protein is CASSLGFGEYNQPQHF.

This clonotype was detected only a few times. The rearrangement uses TRBV20-1 and TRBJ2-1, with TRBD2 identical over 10 bases. The germline V gene has CDR1 DFQATT and CDR2 SNEGSKA (reference sequence). This CDR3 region has 14 residues. With 1 base clipped from V and 10 bases from J, the junction kept 7 bases outside the gene matches. In DNA, the CDR3 is TGCAGTGCTAGAGTCCCAGCGGGGGGGCCCGAGCAGTTCTTC. It yields the protein CSARVPAGGPEQFF.

This clonotype showed up just a few times. The rearrangement links TRBV5-6 to TRBJ2-1, with D perhaps TRBD1 (6 bases). Looked up from germline, CDR1 is SGHDT and CDR2 is YYEEEE. V lost 5 bases to trimming and J lost 15 bases, with 24 bases between them. CDR3 size: 14 residues. DNA of the CDR3: TGTGCCAGCAGGGCTAGGGGGAGAGGGGTCGAGAGGTTCTTC. It yields the protein CASRARGRGVERFF.

This clonotype occurred a few times. The chain joins TRBV14 to TRBJ1-1; weak D call: TRBD1 (5 bases). Deletions cut 4 bases from V and 8 bases from J, with 8 bases between. The CDR3 runs to 11 residues. Germline-derived CDR1 and CDR2 are SGHDN and FVKESK. CDR3 DNA sequence: TGTGCCAGCAGCCTCGGGGGAGAAGCTTTCTTT. Translating it yields CASSLGGEAFF. Variable domain in full (rest from reference TRBV14 and TRBJ1-1): EAGVTQFPSHSVIEKGQTVTLRCDPISGHDNLYWYRRVMGKEIKFLLHFVKESKQDESGMPNNRFLAERTGGTYSTLKVQPAELEDSGVYFCASSLGGEAFFGQGTRLTVV.

This clonotype was detected only a few times. The chain combines TRBV10-2 with TRBJ2-1; D is ambiguous. V lost 8 bases, J lost 3 bases, and 8 bases lay in between. Germline V gene data show CDR1 as WSHSY and CDR2 as SAAADI. The CDR3 loop spans 12 amino acids. CDR3: CASGHSYNEQFF. The CDR3 DNA is TGCGCCAGCGGTCACAGCTACAATGAGCAGTTCTTC.

V usage is TRBV18 and J usage is TRBJ1-1; D remains ambiguous. The CDR3 is made up of 13 amino acids. Germline-derived CDR1 and CDR2 are KGHSH and LQKENI. The V end was cut by 2 bases, the J end by 1 base, with 5 bases between. The CDR3, as DNA: TGTGCCAGCTCACCAGGCGGGAACACTGAAGCTTTCTTT. Translated, it gives CASSPGGNTEAFF.

The gene calls are TRBV20-1 and TRBJ2-3, with D possibly TRBD1 on 6 matching bases. V was pared by 4 bases and J by 3 bases, with 14 bases between. This CDR3 is 14 amino acids long. CDR1 and CDR2 (germline): DFQATT, SNEGSKA (reference sequence). CDR3 DNA: TGCAGTGCTACTACAGGGAGTCGGACAGATACGCAGTATTTT. This encodes CSATTGSRTDTQYF.

This chain joins TRBV11-2 and TRBJ2-2; D gene ambiguous. Trimming removed 5 bases at V and 0 bases at J, with 4 bases between. There are 13 residues in the CDR3. Germline V gene data show CDR1 as SGHAT and CDR2 as FQNNGV. CDR3 coding DNA: TGTGCCAGCAGCATATCGAACACCGGGGAGCTGTTTTTT. This encodes CASSISNTGELFF. Using reference TRBV11-2 and TRBJ2-2 for the parts outside the CDR3, the full variable domain is EAGVAQSPRYKIIEKRQSVAFWCNPISGHATLYWYQQILGQGPKLLIQFQNNGVVDDSQLPKDRFSAERLKGVDSTLKIQPAKLEDSAVYLCASSISNTGELFFGEGSRLTVL.

The genes are TRBV27 and TRBJ2-7, with a weak D call TRBD1 (6 bases). Germline V gene sequence: CDR1 MNHEY, CDR2 SMNVEV (reference sequence). The V and J ends lost 8 bases and 3 bases respectively, with 17 bases between them. The CDR3 spans 14 residues. The CDR3 DNA follows: TGTGCCAGCTCAGATATGGACAGTAACTACGAGCAGTACTTC. Translated: CASSDMDSNYEQYF.

This clonotype was recorded a few times. This CDR3 reads CASRLRGTPHTEAFF. The CDR3 DNA sequence: TGTGCCAGCAGATTGAGGGGGACACCCCACACTGAAGCTTTCTTT. This chain joins TRBV12-3 or TRBV12-4 and TRBJ1-1, with D possibly matching TRBD1 (6 bases). The CDR3 sequence is 15 residues long. Trimming took off 6 bases at V and 3 bases at J, with 17 bases between the two ends.

This chain connects TRBV20-1 to TRBJ2-1; a possible D gene is TRBD2 (5 bases). Looked up from germline, CDR1 is DFQATT and CDR2 is SNEGSKA (reference sequence). Trimming removed 5 bases from V and 2 bases from J, with 19 bases in between. This CDR3 contains 16 residues. The CDR3 nucleotides read TGCAGTGCTCAGAGTGCGGACTCCGAAACCTACAATGAGCAGTTCTTC. Residues: CSAQSADSETYNEQFF.

This clonotype was seen more than once but under ten times. The chain carries TRBV27 and TRBJ2-7; 7 bases align to TRBD2. The junction had 5 bases not matched to a gene; V was cut back by 3 bases and J by 3 bases. CDR3 length equals 14 residues. CDR1 is MNHEY, CDR2 SMNVEV, per germline (reference sequence). CDR3 loop: CASSFTSGGYEQYF. The DNA of the CDR3 is TGTGCCAGCAGTTTTACCTCGGGGGGCTACGAGCAGTACTTC.

By sample share, this clonotype is medium-sized (0.01 to 0.1%). The genes are TRBV6-5 and TRBJ1-2; the match to TRBD1 covers 8 bases. CDR3 length: 11 residues. Germline V gene data show CDR1 as MNHEY and CDR2 as SVGAGI. V was clipped by 5 bases and J by 8 bases; unmatched bases: 1. This chain's CDR3 is CASSDRGGYTF. CDR3 DNA: TGTGCCAGCAGTGACAGGGGCGGCTACACCTTC.

The chain has TRBV12-3 or TRBV12-4 and TRBJ1-1; D gene uncertain. The CDR3 consists of 14 residues. Trimming shortened V by 4 bases and J by 0 bases, and 9 bases separated the two germline ends. CDR3 DNA: TGTGCCAGCAGTTATTCCACCATGAACACTGAAGCTTTCTTT. Translated, it gives CASSYSTMNTEAFF.

This clonotype is categorized as medium-sized. The chain couples TRBV20-1 to TRBJ2-7, with 9 bases identical to TRBD1. V lost 3 bases, J lost 6 bases, and 9 bases stayed unmatched. The CDR3 is 14 residues long. Germline assignment: CDR1 DFQATT and CDR2 SNEGSKA (reference sequence). The CDR3 protein is CSASPDRGRSEQYF. The DNA for the CDR3 is TGCAGTGCTAGCCCGGACAGGGGAAGGAGCGAGCAGTACTTC.

V and J are TRBV11-2 and TRBJ1-2; no reliable D call. Trimming removed 2 bases from V and 2 bases from J, with 3 bases in between. Germline V gene data show CDR1 as SGHAT and CDR2 as FQNNGV. There are 12 residues in the CDR3. CDR3 in amino acids: CASSLRNYGYTF. The CDR3 bases are TGTGCCAGCAGCTTACGGAACTATGGCTACACCTTC.

The sample holds a few counts of this clonotype. V usage is TRBV6-6 and J usage is TRBJ2-2; 9 bases are a match to TRBD2. CDR1 MNHNY and CDR2 SVGAGI come from the germline V gene (reference sequence). The V and J ends lost 5 bases and 5 bases, in that order; junction bases with no gene match: 6. The CDR3 extends over 15 amino acids. DNA for the CDR3: TGTGCCAGCAGTAGGGCTAGCGGGACTACCGGGGAGCTGTTTTTT. It translates to CASSRASGTTGELFF.

V usage is TRBV20-1 and J usage is TRBJ1-5, with 7 positions matching TRBD1. Germline CDR1 DFQATT, CDR2 SNEGSKA (reference sequence). The CDR3 spans 14 residues. The V gene end was trimmed by 4 bases and the J gene end by 3 bases; junction bases not matched to a gene: 6. CDR3 in amino acids: CSAIGRGLNQPQHF. The CDR3 DNA reads as TGCAGTGCTATCGGAAGGGGGCTCAATCAGCCCCAGCATTTT.

This clonotype is a singleton in its sample. The rearrangement joins TRBV20-1 to TRBJ2-5; D possibly corresponds to TRBD2 (6 bases). CDR3 size: 13 residues. With 6 bases removed from V and 5 bases from J, the gap between germline ends came to 16 bases. CDR1 DFQATT and CDR2 SNEGSKA come from the germline V gene (reference sequence). The CDR3 loop is CSAPGLTMETQYF. The CDR3 DNA is TGCAGTGCCCCGGGACTCACTATGGAGACCCAGTACTTC.

The chain links TRBV6-1 to TRBJ2-7, with 11 positions matching TRBD1. Germline loops: CDR1 MNHNS, CDR2 SASEGT. This CDR3 has 16 residues. V shed 6 bases and J 6 bases; nucleotides not matched to a gene: 13. The CDR3 protein is CASSLQGQGGSGEQYF. Written as DNA, the CDR3 is TGTGCCAGCAGCCTCCAGGGACAGGGGGGGTCTGGCGAGCAGTACTTC.

There are a few counts of this clonotype. The rearrangement joins TRBV11-2 to TRBJ1-4, with a tentative D call TRBD1 (5 bases). The V end was cut by 3 bases, the J end by 0 bases, with 11 bases between. The CDR3 is 16 amino acids. Germline-derived CDR1 and CDR2 are SGHAT and FQNNGV. The DNA for the CDR3 is TGTGCCAGCAGCTTTGGGGGGAGAACAACTAATGAAAAACTGTTTTTT. Translated, it gives CASSFGGRTTNEKLFF.

CDR3 in amino acids: CASITGTARSSYTDTQYF. CDR3 nucleotides: TGTGCCAGCATAACCGGGACAGCAAGATCATCATACACAGATACGCAGTATTTT. V and J are TRBV12-3 or TRBV12-4 and TRBJ2-3, with 7 bases matching TRBD1. This CDR3 region has 18 residues. Trimming at V came to 7 bases and at J to 2 bases, leaving 18 bases not matched to a gene.